This record looks at one T cell receptor beta chain sequence and its context. The antigen is undetermined. The sample is drawn from a study of neoadjuvant anti-PD-1 for oral cavity cancer. Study overall: Patients without progression received a fourth nivolumab dose around day 43, then surgical resection on days 50-56. Broader study findings: Treg/Th17 ratio rose with pretreatment blood and fell with post-treatment tumor TCRbeta clonality.

The V and J ends lost 5 bases and 3 bases, in that order; junction bases with no gene match: 6. The CDR3 sequence is 15 residues long. Germline loops: CDR1 SGHNT, CDR2 YYREEE (reference sequence). Stage II-IVA oral cavity squamous cell carcinoma was new and untreated by systemic or radiation therapy. Assay: immunoSEQ multiplex PCR; the TCRdb copy retains only in-frame clones and omits some. The table lists tens of thousands of clones, around 83% of them singletons. Source: PBMCs, taken before nivolumab (anti-PD-1) treatment. The gene calls are TRBV5-4 and TRBJ2-7; TRBD2 matches at 12 bases. This TCR was recovered from a person aged 40 to 85 with oral cavity squamous cell carcinoma. CDR3 amino acids: CASSHGLAGNYEQYF. CDR3 in DNA: TGTGCCAGCAGTCATGGACTAGCGGGAAACTACGAGCAGTACTTC.